Following are 2 T cell receptor beta chains from one sample sequenced in a study of T cell responses to AZD1222 COVID-19 vaccine. Clones were sequenced by immunoSEQ multiplex PCR, and TCRdb holds only the in-frame ones, with some missing. The sample has about 97,000 clones; approximately 90% are singletons. This material consisted of peripheral blood, taken on day 0 of AZD1222 vaccination. The source of these receptors is an adult in good health.

This rearrangement joins TRBV21-1 to TRBJ1-1; the table gives TRBD1 as D, unverified against the DNA. TRBV21-1 is flagged as a pseudogene. This CDR3 spans 18 amino acids. For the CDR3, the DNA is TGTGCCAGCAGCTGGGCCCGGGACAGGGAGTTTTGCGACACTGAAGCTTTCTTT. It encodes CASSWARDREFCDTEAFF.

The chain has TRBV10-3 and TRBJ1-2; D ambiguous. V lost 5 bases and J 8 bases, leaving 18 bases between the germline ends. CDR1 ENHRY and CDR2 SYGVKD come from the germline V gene. This CDR3 contains 14 residues. DNA for the CDR3: TGTGCCATCAGTTTAGGGCCCCAGGTGGAGGGCTACACCTTC. Translation: CAISLGPQVEGYTF.